This entry is about one TCR beta chain. The sample comes from a study of shared clonotypes between healthy human individuals. Study as a whole: The plates for each donor numbered three CD4 naive, three CD4 memory, two CD8 naive and one CD8 memory.

Roughly 200 ng DNA, tens of thousands of T cell genomes, went into each sorted-subset replicate PCR. TCRdb's copy holds only in-frame clones and misses some; the assay was immunoSEQ multiplex PCR. The sample lists roughly 1,600,000 clones, 98% occurring once. Nashville, Tennessee was home to all donors, who were Caucasian adults. Splitting the CD4+ cells yielded a CD45RA+ naive subset and a CD45RA-negative memory subset. This receptor was identified in a man aged 25 to 45 in good health. The sequenced sample was naive CD4+ T cells sorted from blood. The subset: CD45RA+ positively selected.

In nucleotides, the CDR3 is TGCGCCAGCAGAAGGGGACCAACTAATGAAAAACTGTTTTTT. It encodes CASRRGPTNEKLFF. V and J are TRBV5-1 and TRBJ1-4; D may be TRBD1 (5 bases). The germline V and J ends were trimmed by 5 bases and 0 bases, with 8 bases remaining between them. Germline-derived CDR1 and CDR2 are SGHRS and YFSETQ. CDR3 length: 14 amino acids.